This T cell receptor (beta chain) comes out of a study of T cell changes during pregnancy in multiple sclerosis. Assay used: immunoSEQ multiplex PCR; TCRdb lists only in-frame clones, some missing. This sample has approximately 31,000 clones, with about 88% found just once. Trimming took 7 bases from V and 4 from J, leaving 19 bases between them. The germline V gene encodes CDR1 GTSNPN and CDR2 SVGIG (reference sequence). The CDR3 loop spans 15 amino acids. This material consisted of CD4+ T cells from peripheral blood mononuclear cells, taken in the second trimester of pregnancy. The V and J genes are TRBV30 and TRBJ1-4; weak D call: TRBD1 (5 bases). The TCR comes from a female donor in good health, enrolled as a control in a pregnancy study. CDR3: CALTSPGLSNEKLFF. CDR3 nucleotides: TGTGCCTTGACCTCCCCGGGACTGAGTAATGAAAAACTGTTTTTT. Combining the CDR3 with reference TRBV30 and TRBJ1-4 gives the whole variable domain SQTIHQWPATLVQPVGSPLSLECTVEGTSNPNLYWYRQAAGRGLQLLFYSVGIGQISSEVPQNLSASRPQDRQFILSSKKLLLSDSGFYLCALTSPGLSNEKLFFGSGTQLSVL.